This record looks at one TCR beta chain sequence and its context. Through a sample-barcoded 5' primer and a J-beta primer mix, a second PCR was run for roughly 7 to 12 cycles. TCRdb redid the calling of the 5' RACE reads with MiXCR, one entry per CDR3 protein. The sample includes approximately 730,000 distinct CDR3 sequences, about 48% of them seen just once. Germline V gene data show CDR1 as SQVTM and CDR2 as ANQGSEA. J was trimmed by 9 bases and V by 4 bases; bases with no gene match: 3. The CDR3 totals 10 residues. Every sample had a minimum of 6 million PBMCs isolated. This record belongs to a study of blood T cells in healthy people across ages.

Sequenced material: blood. This sequence joins TRBV29-1 and TRBJ2-7, with 7 bases that match TRBD1. This clonotype was obtained from an elderly man in good health. CDR3 bases: TGCAGCGTTGGGGACAGTGTGCAGTACTTC. Amino acid sequence: CSVGDSVQYF.